The sequence of this TCR beta chain was determined in a study of identical twins. Study-level results: Models underestimated how often monozygotic twins shared out-of-frame TCR alpha.

This clonotype came up a few times. Its antigen is unknown. The V gene lost 4 bases and the J gene lost 0 bases, with 9 bases spanning the gap. The germline gives CDR1 SGHTA, CDR2 FQGNSA. The CDR3 spans 15 residues. TCRdb itself ran the 5' RACE reads through MiXCR, one entry per CDR3 protein. The repertoire holds approximately 670,000 distinct CDR3 sequences, with approximately 6% as singletons. This clonotype was sampled from a man between 18 and 29 years old in good health. The chain combines TRBV7-2 with TRBJ2-2, with D possibly matching TRBD1 (7 bases). The sequenced sample was naive T cells sorted from blood. In nucleotides, the CDR3 is TGTGCCAGCAGCTCAGGGGGGCCGAACACCGGGGAGCTGTTTTTT. This translates into CASSSGGPNTGELFF. Supplemented by reference TRBV7-2 and TRBJ2-2, the full variable domain reads GAGVSQSPSNKVTEKGKDVELRCDPISGHTALYWYRQSLGQGLEFLIYFQGNSAPDKSGLPSDRFSAERTGGSVSTLTIQRTQQEDSAVYLCASSSGGPNTGELFFGEGSRLTVL.